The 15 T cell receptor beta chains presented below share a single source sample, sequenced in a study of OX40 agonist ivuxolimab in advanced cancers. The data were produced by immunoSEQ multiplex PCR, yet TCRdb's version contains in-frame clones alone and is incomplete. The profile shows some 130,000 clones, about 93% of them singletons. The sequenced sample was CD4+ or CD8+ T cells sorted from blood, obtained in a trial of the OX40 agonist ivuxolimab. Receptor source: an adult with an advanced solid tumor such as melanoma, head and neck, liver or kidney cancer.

CDR3 region: CASSPTGTHQPQHF. For the CDR3, the DNA is TGTGCCAGCTCACCGACCGGGACACATCAGCCCCAGCATTTT. The chain links TRBV18 to TRBJ1-5; TRBD1 is a possible D gene (6 bases). CDR3 length equals 14 residues. The ends were cut back, 3 bases at V and 5 bases at J, with 11 bases in the middle. Germline lookup yields CDR1 KGHSH and CDR2 LQKENI.

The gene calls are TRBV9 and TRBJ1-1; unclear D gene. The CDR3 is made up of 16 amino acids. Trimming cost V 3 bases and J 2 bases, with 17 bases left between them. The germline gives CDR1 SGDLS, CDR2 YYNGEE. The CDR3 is CASSAGPDRVNTEAFF. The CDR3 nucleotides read TGTGCCAGCAGCGCTGGCCCCGACCGCGTAAACACTGAAGCTTTCTTT.

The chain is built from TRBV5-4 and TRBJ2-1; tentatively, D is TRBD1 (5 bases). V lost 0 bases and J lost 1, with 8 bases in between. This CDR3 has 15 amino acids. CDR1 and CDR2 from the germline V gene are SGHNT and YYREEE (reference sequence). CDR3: CASSLETGSYNEQFF. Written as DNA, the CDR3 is TGTGCCAGCAGCTTGGAAACAGGATCCTACAATGAGCAGTTCTTC. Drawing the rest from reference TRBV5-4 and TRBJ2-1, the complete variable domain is ETGVTQSPTHLIKTRGQQVTLRCSSQSGHNTVSWYQQALGQGPQFIFQYYREEENGRGNFPPRFSGLQFPNYSSELNVNALELDDSALYLCASSLETGSYNEQFFGPGTRLTVL.

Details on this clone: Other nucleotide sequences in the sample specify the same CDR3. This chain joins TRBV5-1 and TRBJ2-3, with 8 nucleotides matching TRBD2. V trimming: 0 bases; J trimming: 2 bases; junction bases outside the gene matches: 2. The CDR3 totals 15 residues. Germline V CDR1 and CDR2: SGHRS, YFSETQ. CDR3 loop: CASSLGGGLTDTQYF. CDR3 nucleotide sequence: TGCGCCAGCAGCTTGGGCGGGGGGCTCACAGATACGCAGTATTTT.

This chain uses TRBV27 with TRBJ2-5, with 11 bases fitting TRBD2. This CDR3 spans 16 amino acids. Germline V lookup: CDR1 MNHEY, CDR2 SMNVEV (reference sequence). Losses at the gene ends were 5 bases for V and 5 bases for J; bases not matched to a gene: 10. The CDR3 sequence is CASSPRLAGGHETQYF. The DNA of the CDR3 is TGTGCCAGCAGTCCCCGGTTAGCGGGAGGGCATGAGACCCAGTACTTC.

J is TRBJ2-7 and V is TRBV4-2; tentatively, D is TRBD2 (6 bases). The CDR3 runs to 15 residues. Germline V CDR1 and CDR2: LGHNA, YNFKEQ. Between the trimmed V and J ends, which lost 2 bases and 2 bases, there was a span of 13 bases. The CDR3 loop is CASSQLGRDPYEQYF. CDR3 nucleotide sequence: TGTGCCAGCAGCCAACTGGGGCGGGATCCCTACGAGCAGTACTTC.

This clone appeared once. CDR3 amino acids: CASSLRGAVYGYTF. The CDR3 nucleotides are TGTGCCAGCAGCTTGCGGGGCGCGGTCTATGGCTACACCTTC. V is TRBV5-6 and J is TRBJ1-2, with TRBD1 as a possible D gene (5 bases). The CDR3 runs to 14 residues. V was clipped by 1 base and J by 4 bases, with 11 bases between them. Germline V gene sequence: CDR1 SGHDT, CDR2 YYEEEE. Full variable domain (remainder filled in from reference TRBV5-6 and TRBJ1-2): DAGVTQSPTHLIKTRGQQVTLRCSPKSGHDTVSWYQQALGQGPQFIFQYYEEEERQRGNFPDRFSGHQFPNYSSELNVNALLLGDSALYLCASSLRGAVYGYTFGSGTRLTVV.

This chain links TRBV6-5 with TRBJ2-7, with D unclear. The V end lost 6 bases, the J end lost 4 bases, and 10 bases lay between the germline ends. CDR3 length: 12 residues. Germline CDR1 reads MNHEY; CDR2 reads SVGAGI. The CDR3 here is CASSPNGYEQYF. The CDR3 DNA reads TGTGCCAGCAGCCCAAACGGTTACGAGCAGTACTTC.

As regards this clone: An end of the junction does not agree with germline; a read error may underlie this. Written as DNA, the CDR3 is TGTGCCAGCAGTGTTGTCTATGCGAACACCGGGGAGCTGTTTTTT. Its translation: CASSVVYANTGELFF. This chain connects TRBV10-3 to TRBJ2-2; no firm D call. The germline V gene encodes CDR1 ENHRY and CDR2 SYGVKD. There are 15 residues in the CDR3.

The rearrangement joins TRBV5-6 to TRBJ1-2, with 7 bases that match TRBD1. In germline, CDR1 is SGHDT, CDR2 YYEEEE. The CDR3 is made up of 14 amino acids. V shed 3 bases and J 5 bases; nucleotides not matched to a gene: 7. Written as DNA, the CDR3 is TGTGCCAGCAGCTCCCGACAGGGAAATTATGGCTACACCTTC. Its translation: CASSSRQGNYGYTF.

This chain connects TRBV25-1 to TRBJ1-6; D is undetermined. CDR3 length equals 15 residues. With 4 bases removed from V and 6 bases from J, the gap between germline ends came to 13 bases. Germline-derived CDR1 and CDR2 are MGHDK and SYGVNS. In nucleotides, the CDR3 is TGTGCCAGCAGTGCCAATTCGAAATTTAATTCACCCCTCCACTTT. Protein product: CASSANSKFNSPLHF. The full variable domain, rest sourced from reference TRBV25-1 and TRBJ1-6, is EADIYQTPRYLVIGTGKKITLECSQTMGHDKMYWYQQDPGMELHLIHYSYGVNSTEKGDLSSESTVSRIRTEHFPLTLESARPSHTSQYLCASSANSKFNSPLHFGNGTRLTVT.

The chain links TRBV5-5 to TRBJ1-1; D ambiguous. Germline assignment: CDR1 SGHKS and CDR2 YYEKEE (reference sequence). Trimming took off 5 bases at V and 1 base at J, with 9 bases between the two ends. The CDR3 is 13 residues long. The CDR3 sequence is CASRRDENTEAFF. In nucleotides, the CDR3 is TGTGCCAGCAGGAGGGATGAGAACACTGAAGCTTTCTTT.

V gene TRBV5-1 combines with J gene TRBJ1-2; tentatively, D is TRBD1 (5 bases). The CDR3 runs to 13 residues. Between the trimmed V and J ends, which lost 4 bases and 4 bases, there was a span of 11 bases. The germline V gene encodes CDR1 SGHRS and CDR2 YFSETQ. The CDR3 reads CASSGAQGYGYTF. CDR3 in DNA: TGCGCCAGCAGCGGAGCGCAGGGCTATGGCTACACCTTC. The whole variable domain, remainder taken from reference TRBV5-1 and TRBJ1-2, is KAGVTQTPRYLIKTRGQQVTLSCSPISGHRSVSWYQQTPGQGLQFLFEYFSETQRNKGNFPGRFSGRQFSNSRSEMNVSTLELGDSALYLCASSGAQGYGYTFGSGTRLTVV.

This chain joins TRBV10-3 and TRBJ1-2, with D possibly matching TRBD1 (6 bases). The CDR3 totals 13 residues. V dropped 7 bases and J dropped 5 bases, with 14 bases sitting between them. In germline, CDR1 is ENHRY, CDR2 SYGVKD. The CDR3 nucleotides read TGTGCCATCAACGTAGACAGGAATTATGGCTACACCTTC. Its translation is CAINVDRNYGYTF.

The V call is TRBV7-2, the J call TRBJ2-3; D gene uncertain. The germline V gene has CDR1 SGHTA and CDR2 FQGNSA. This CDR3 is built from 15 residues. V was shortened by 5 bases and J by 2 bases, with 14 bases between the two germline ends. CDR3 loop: CASSPKPGLTDTQYF. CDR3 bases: TGTGCCAGCAGCCCCAAGCCGGGTCTCACAGATACGCAGTATTTT.